The clone carrying this T cell receptor beta chain was recorded many times. The antigen is undetermined. The CDR3 sequence is 15 residues long. Trimming left V 1 base short and J 6 bases short, with 14 bases between. Germline V gives CDR1 SGHTA, CDR2 FQGNSA. This sample stems from a study of T-cell reconstitution after alpha-beta-depleted transplantation in children. Points from the study as a whole: Expanded graft clones numbering several hundred reportedly gave rise to alpha-beta T cells about two months after transplant.

A TCRbeta library incorporating unique molecular identifiers was prepared. TCRdb passed the PCR reads through MiXCR, listing each CDR3 protein once. The sample yields hundreds of thousands of distinct CDR3 sequences, roughly a tenth seen once. This TCR derives from a boy under two years old with acute myeloid leukemia, due to receive a stem cell transplant. The sample was PBMCs, taken before TCRalphabeta/CD19-depleted stem cell transplant. V usage is TRBV7-2 and J usage is TRBJ2-3; a weak D match, TRBD1 (5 bases). CDR3 in amino acids: CASSLVGIGADTQYF. The CDR3 DNA is TGTGCCAGCAGCTTAGTTGGTATAGGGGCGGATACGCAGTATTTT.